Detailed here is one T cell receptor beta chain. As processed by the authors: Using reference gene primer amplification, nucleated cell counts were estimated. TCRdb's copy holds only in-frame clones and misses some; the assay was immunoSEQ multiplex PCR. V and J calls and clone size are copied from that table; D and trimming were computed from the DNA. The table shows 150,000 to 200,000 clones, with roughly four fifths occurring only once. This entry belongs to a study of blood T cell repertoires in COVID-19. Whole-study context: Donors in the United States, Italy and Spain gave samples during acute or convalescent COVID-19. Sample material is recorded as cDNA or gDNA derived from T cells, B-cell-depleted T cells, or PBMCs.

Germline CDR1 and CDR2: ENHRY and SYGVKD. The CDR3 totals 12 residues. With 5 bases removed from V and 2 bases from J, the gap between germline ends came to 6 bases. The chain couples TRBV10-3 to TRBJ1-1; D is uncertain. Sequencing input: peripheral blood. The clonotype comes from a man aged 60 to 69 with active or convalescent COVID-19. As DNA, the CDR3 is TGTGCCATCAGTCCAGGAAACACTGAAGCTTTCTTT. Its translation is CAISPGNTEAFF.